This passage covers 15 T cell receptor beta chains from one sample sequenced in a study of blood T cell repertoires in COVID-19 (dated by TCRdb to the early 2020s). The library relied on the immunoSEQ multiplex PCR assay. TCRdb provides this immuneACCESS table in a form limited to in-frame rearrangements. Some clones are lacking; in checked studies, under half of them reflect an unresolved V gene, and why the rest are absent is not known. The sample table records about 200,000 clones; over 85% of these occur just once. Together, the top ten hold 3.5% to 4% of the sample. The sequenced material came from PBMCs or T cells enriched from blood (not recorded which). These TCRs come from a woman aged 25 to 45 with acute COVID-19.

The chain employs TRBV4-3 and TRBJ2-1; 7 nucleotides agree with TRBD1. The CDR3 runs 14 residues. Per germline, CDR1 LGHNA and CDR2 YSLEER. The V segment lost 1 base and the J segment 8 bases; nucleotides outside the gene matches: 5. Written as DNA, the CDR3 is TGCGCCAGCAGCCAAGGACAGGGTCGGTATGAGCAGTTCTTC. Translated: CASSQGQGRYEQFF.

The chain's CDR3 is CASSLVRGKYTDTQYF. CDR3 DNA sequence: TGCGCCAGCAGCTTGGTACGGGGGAAATATACAGATACGCAGTATTTT. The gene calls are TRBV5-1 and TRBJ2-3, with D possibly matching TRBD2 (6 bases). CDR3 length: 16 amino acids. Between the trimmed V and J ends, which lost 0 bases and 3 bases, there was a span of 14 bases. Germline CDR1 SGHRS, CDR2 YFSETQ.

The V call is TRBV3-1 (or the pseudogene TRBV3-2), the J call TRBJ2-2, with 10 nucleotides matching TRBD1. Trimming at V came to 5 bases and at J to 6 bases, leaving 12 bases not matched to a gene. Germline CDR1 LGHDT, CDR2 YNNKEL (reference sequence). The CDR3 is made up of 17 amino acids. The CDR3 protein is CASSFFSGTGEAGELFF. The CDR3 DNA is TGTGCCAGCAGCTTTTTTTCCGGGACAGGGGAAGCCGGGGAGCTGTTTTTT.

The sample holds a few counts of this clone. The chain couples TRBV7-9 to TRBJ2-1; 9 bases are shared with TRBD1. Germline values: CDR1 SEHNR, CDR2 FQNEAQ (reference sequence). Unmatched junction bases numbered 4, after V lost 5 bases and J lost 5 bases. The CDR3 is 14 residues long. The CDR3 loop reads CASSPGTGNNEQFF. CDR3 in DNA: TGTGCCAGCAGCCCCGGGACAGGGAACAATGAGCAGTTCTTC. Drawing the rest from reference TRBV7-9 and TRBJ2-1, the complete variable domain is DTGVSQNPRHKITKRGQNVTFRCDPISEHNRLYWYRQTLGQGPEFLTYFQNEAQLEKSRLLSDRFSAERPKGSFSTLEIQRTEQGDSAMYLCASSPGTGNNEQFFGPGTRLTVL.

V and J are TRBV24-1 and TRBJ2-3; TRBD2 matches at 10 bases. The CDR3 loop spans 19 amino acids. V trimming: 0 bases; J trimming: 1 base; junction bases outside the gene matches: 9. Germline loops: CDR1 KGHDR, CDR2 SFDVKD. The CDR3 DNA is TGTGCCACCAGTGATTTGCCGACGGACCTAGCGGGGGGCACAGATACGCAGTATTTT. As protein: CATSDLPTDLAGGTDTQYF.

In its sample, this clone was seen once. The chain is built from TRBV2 and TRBJ1-6; D gene uncertain. The CDR3 is 11 amino acids. With 0 bases removed from V and 19 bases from J, the gap between germline ends came to 10 bases. Looked up from germline, CDR1 is SNHLY and CDR2 is FYNNEI. DNA for the CDR3: TGTGCCAGCAGTGAAGCGGGCCGTGGGCACTTT. Protein product: CASSEAGRGHF.

CDR3: CASSRTKQQGAGEKLFF. In nucleotides, the CDR3 is TGTGCCAGCAGCAGGACGAAACAACAGGGGGCTGGTGAAAAACTGTTTTTT. The V gene is TRBV5-6, the J gene TRBJ1-4; 9 bases match TRBD1. V was clipped by 4 bases and J by 7 bases; unmatched bases: 14. Germline CDR1 is SGHDT and CDR2 is YYEEEE. This CDR3 comprises 17 residues.

The sample holds a few counts of this clone. The chain links TRBV19 to TRBJ1-5; weak D call: TRBD1 (6 bases). Trimming cost V 2 bases and J 5 bases, with 7 bases left between them. Germline CDR1 is LNHDA and CDR2 is SQIVND (reference sequence). The CDR3 extends over 13 amino acids. CDR3 amino acids: CASSIYRDQPQHF. CDR3 nucleotide sequence: TGTGCCAGTAGTATATACAGGGATCAGCCCCAGCATTTT.

The chain employs TRBV28 and TRBJ1-1; weak D call: TRBD1 (6 bases). CDR3 length: 14 residues. The germline V gene has CDR1 MDHEN and CDR2 SYDVKM. Trimming removed 6 bases at V and 5 bases at J, with 16 bases between. The CDR3 is CASSSEGGKTEAFF. The CDR3, as DNA: TGTGCCAGCAGCTCAGAGGGGGGGAAAACTGAAGCTTTCTTT.

The chain couples TRBV3-1 (or the pseudogene TRBV3-2) to TRBJ1-3; 8 bases line up with TRBD1. The CDR3 consists of 14 residues. CDR1 and CDR2 from the germline V gene are LGHDT and YNNKEL (reference sequence). V lost 5 bases to trimming and J lost 4 bases; unmatched junction nucleotides: 4. The CDR3, as DNA: TGTGCCAGCAGCACGACAGGGGCCGGAAACACCATATATTTT. It yields the protein CASSTTGAGNTIYF.

The table lists this clone with a count of one. V is TRBV3-1 (or the pseudogene TRBV3-2) and J is TRBJ2-5, with a tentative D call TRBD1 (5 bases). The CDR3 runs 14 residues. V was clipped by 2 bases and J by 5 bases, with 12 bases between them. Germline assignment: CDR1 LGHDT and CDR2 YNNKEL (reference sequence). The CDR3 protein is CASSQPPHRETQYF. CDR3 bases: TGTGCCAGCAGCCAACCCCCTCACAGGGAGACCCAGTACTTC.

V gene TRBV25-1 combines with J gene TRBJ1-4, with D unresolved. CDR1 and CDR2 (germline): MGHDK, SYGVNS. Trimming took off 8 bases at V and 3 bases at J, with 13 bases between the two ends. The CDR3 extends over 14 amino acids. The CDR3 region is CASGLWSANEKLFF. Written as DNA, the CDR3 is TGTGCCAGCGGTCTCTGGTCGGCTAATGAAAAACTGTTTTTT.

In DNA form, the CDR3 reads TGTGCCAGCTCACATGGGGACTTCTACGAGCAGTACTTC. Its protein product is CASSHGDFYEQYF. The chain has TRBV18 and TRBJ2-7, with D tentatively TRBD2 (6 bases). V lost 4 bases to trimming and J lost 3 bases, with 10 bases between them. The CDR3 totals 13 residues. Germline values: CDR1 KGHSH, CDR2 LQKENI.

The rearrangement uses TRBV24-1 and TRBJ2-3; 11 nucleotides align to TRBD1. The CDR3 contains 15 residues. Trimming took 3 bases from V and 6 from J; bases not matched to a gene: 4. Germline V gives CDR1 KGHDR, CDR2 SFDVKD. CDR3 in DNA: TGTGCCACCAGTGATGGACAGGGGGCAGGTGATACGCAGTATTTT. Amino acid sequence: CATSDGQGAGDTQYF.

The V and J genes are TRBV9 and TRBJ2-1, with 7 bases that match TRBD2. Germline assignment: CDR1 SGDLS and CDR2 YYNGEE. CDR3 size: 15 residues. With V trimmed by 3 bases and J by 1 base, 4 bases remained unmatched. The CDR3 nucleotides are TGTGCCAGCAGCGGGGAGGGGCTATCCTACAATGAGCAGTTCTTC. Protein product: CASSGEGLSYNEQFF. Filled out from reference TRBV9 and TRBJ2-1, the complete variable domain reads DSGVTQTPKHLITATGQRVTLRCSPRSGDLSVYWYQQSLDQGLQFLIQYYNGEERAKGNILERFSAQQFPDLHSELNLSSLELGDSALYFCASSGEGLSYNEQFFGPGTRLTVL.